The 28 T cell receptor beta chains presented below share a single source sample, sequenced in a study of cytomegalovirus exposure and HLA in healthy donors. This PCR relied on a set of 60 Vbeta primers and 13 Jbeta primers. The method was immunoSEQ multiplex PCR; TCRdb's version includes in-frame clones alone and lacks a portion of them. This sample has more than 95,000 clones, with around three quarters found just once. Sequenced: PBMCs. Receptor source: a woman between 35 and 50 years old in good health and CMV-seronegative.

The rearrangement links TRBV14 to TRBJ1-2, with a possible D match to TRBD1 (6 bases). This CDR3 comprises 14 residues. Germline CDR1 reads SGHDN; CDR2 reads FVKESK. The V gene lost 9 bases and the J gene lost 0 bases, with 14 bases spanning the gap. The CDR3 DNA is TGTGCCAGTCGGTATAGGGGGACTAACTATGGCTACACCTTC. Translated: CASRYRGTNYGYTF.

Concerning this clone: An end of the junction does not agree with germline; a read error may underlie this. The same CDR3 also results from other DNA sequences found in this sample. V usage is TRBV6-6 and J usage is TRBJ2-6, with D tentatively TRBD1 (6 bases). This CDR3 spans 16 amino acids. The germline gives CDR1 MNHNY, CDR2 SVGAGI (reference sequence). Here the CDR3 DNA reads TGTGCCAGCAGTTATCGCAGGGGCACTGGGGCCAACGGCCTGACTTTC. Its translation: CASSYRRGTGANGLTF.

The rearrangement joins TRBV19 to TRBJ1-2; D possibly corresponds to TRBD1 (6 bases). Between the trimmed V and J ends, which lost 1 base and 3 bases, there was a span of 30 bases. In germline, CDR1 is LNHDA, CDR2 SQIVND (reference sequence). The CDR3 is made up of 21 amino acids. CDR3 region: CASSIVAGGRRTRMFHYGYTF. As DNA, the CDR3 is TGTGCCAGTAGTATAGTGGCCGGGGGGCGTCGCACTCGAATGTTCCACTATGGCTACACCTTC.

J is TRBJ2-1 and V is TRBV7-6; a weak D match, TRBD2 (6 bases). The CDR3 is 15 amino acids. CDR1 SGHVS and CDR2 FNYEAQ come from the germline V gene. V was cut by 5 bases and J by 3 bases, with 14 bases left in between. The CDR3 loop is CASSPGRQSYNEQFF. The CDR3 DNA sequence: TGTGCCAGCAGCCCGGGGAGGCAGAGCTACAATGAGCAGTTCTTC. The full variable domain, in which reference TRBV7-6 and TRBJ2-1 provide the parts outside the CDR3, is GAGVSQSPRYKVTKRGQDVALRCDPISGHVSLYWYRQALGQGPEFLTYFNYEAQQDKSGLPNDRFSAERPEGSISTLTIQRTEQRDSAMYRCASSPGRQSYNEQFFGPGTRLTVL.

The chain links TRBV7-8 to TRBJ1-1, with TRBD1 matching 8 bases. The V gene's germline CDR1 is SGHVS and CDR2 FQNEAQ. With V trimmed by 4 bases and J by 1 base, 5 bases remained unmatched. The CDR3 covers 15 residues. This chain's CDR3 is CASSSRQGRNTEAFF. CDR3 DNA sequence: TGTGCCAGCAGCTCCAGACAGGGGCGGAACACTGAAGCTTTCTTT.

The rearrangement links TRBV5-1 to TRBJ2-1; possible D gene TRBD2, 5 bases. The CDR3 is 14 amino acids. Trimming cost V 2 bases and J 5 bases, with 11 bases left between them. CDR1 is SGHRS and CDR2 is YFSETQ in the germline V gene. The CDR3 loop reads CASSFLVGDNEQFF. The CDR3, as DNA: TGCGCCAGCAGCTTCCTCGTGGGAGACAATGAGCAGTTCTTC.

This clone was recorded a few times. J is TRBJ2-7 and V is TRBV7-2; 7 bases fit TRBD1. CDR1 is SGHTA and CDR2 is FQGNSA in the germline V gene. The CDR3 totals 14 residues. V shed 2 bases, J shed 0 bases, and the junction held 1 base outside the gene matches. CDR3 DNA: TGTGCCAGCAGCTTAAAGGGGGCCTCCTACGAGCAGTACTTC. This sequence encodes CASSLKGASYEQYF.

The chain carries TRBV18 and TRBJ2-7, with TRBD2 as a possible D gene (5 bases). The CDR3 spans 12 residues. Trimming cost V 2 bases and J 5 bases, with 7 bases left between them. Germline V lookup: CDR1 KGHSH, CDR2 LQKENI. As DNA, the CDR3 is TGTGCCAGCTCACCATCCGGGGACGAGCAGTACTTC. This gives the protein CASSPSGDEQYF.

The J gene is TRBJ2-2, the V gene TRBV7-3; tentative D call: TRBD1 (6 bases). Germline CDR1 SGHTA, CDR2 FQGTGA. The length of the CDR3 is 14 residues. Trimming took off 6 bases at V and 1 base at J, with 9 bases between the two ends. CDR3 region: CASRQQGNTGELFF. The DNA for the CDR3 is TGTGCCAGCAGGCAACAGGGGAACACCGGGGAGCTGTTTTTT.

This clone has a handful of counts. The junction departs from germline at one end; a sequencing error may be responsible. The V and J genes are TRBV7-9 and TRBJ2-7; tentatively, D is TRBD2 (5 bases). The CDR3 is 15 amino acids. Per the germline V gene, CDR1 is SEHNR and CDR2 is FQNEAQ (reference sequence). CDR3 sequence reads: CSSSPGSKVLYEQYF. The CDR3 DNA is TGTTCCAGCAGCCCGGGGTCTAAAGTACTCTACGAGCAGTACTTC.

The chain combines TRBV5-1 with TRBJ2-7, with TRBD2 matching 12 bases. Germline lookup yields CDR1 SGHRS and CDR2 YFSETQ. The V and J ends lost 4 bases and 3 bases, in that order; junction bases with no gene match: 5. CDR3 length equals 15 residues. This CDR3 is CASSRLAGAIYEQYF. The DNA of the CDR3 is TGCGCCAGCAGCCGACTAGCGGGAGCCATCTACGAGCAGTACTTC.

The chain recombines TRBV19 with TRBJ1-4; tentatively, D is TRBD1 (5 bases). CDR3 length equals 15 residues. V lost 2 bases and J 8 bases, leaving 15 bases between the germline ends. Germline V gene data show CDR1 as LNHDA and CDR2 as SQIVND (reference sequence). The CDR3: CASSILGRKGEKLFF. In DNA, the CDR3 is TGTGCCAGTAGTATACTAGGGAGGAAGGGGGAAAAACTGTTTTTT.

The V and J genes are TRBV15 and TRBJ2-1; D remains unclear. Germline V lookup: CDR1 LNHNV, CDR2 YYDKDF (reference sequence). V lost 4 bases and J 0 bases, leaving 13 bases between the germline ends. This CDR3 spans 16 amino acids. CDR3: CATSNVFSSSYNEQFF. The DNA for the CDR3 is TGTGCCACCAGCAATGTGTTTTCGAGCTCCTACAATGAGCAGTTCTTC.

The CDR3 DNA reads TGTGCTAGTGGTTTGGTAGACAGGGGGCTAGCCTACGAGCAGTACTTC. It codes for CASGLVDRGLAYEQYF. The chain joins TRBV12-5 to TRBJ2-7, with 10 bases identical to TRBD1. Germline CDR1 and CDR2: LGHNT and FRNRAP. This CDR3 spans 16 amino acids. Trimming at V came to 0 bases and at J to 2 bases, leaving 4 bases not matched to a gene.

This clone was detected only a few times. The chain joins TRBV6-5 to TRBJ2-2, with a possible D match to TRBD2 (5 bases). Trimming left V 8 bases short and J 1 base short, with 11 bases between. The CDR3 spans 14 residues. CDR1 is MNHEY and CDR2 is SVGAGI in the germline V gene. As DNA, the CDR3 is TGTGCCAGCCGAGCGGAGCTGAACACCGGGGAGCTGTTTTTT. Translating gives CASRAELNTGELFF.

The chain uses TRBV9 and TRBJ2-7; 9 bases are shared with TRBD2. The CDR3 extends over 14 amino acids. V shed 3 bases, J shed 5 bases, and the junction held 6 bases outside the gene matches. In germline, CDR1 is SGDLS, CDR2 YYNGEE. This CDR3 reads CASSGGLARDEQYF. The CDR3 DNA follows: TGTGCCAGCAGCGGGGGACTAGCAAGAGACGAGCAGTACTTC. Supplemented by reference TRBV9 and TRBJ2-7, the full variable domain reads DSGVTQTPKHLITATGQRVTLRCSPRSGDLSVYWYQQSLDQGLQFLIQYYNGEERAKGNILERFSAQQFPDLHSELNLSSLELGDSALYFCASSGGLARDEQYFGPGTRLTVT.

The chain uses TRBV10-2 and TRBJ1-4, with TRBD1 matching over 7 bases. CDR1 is WSHSY and CDR2 is SAAADI in the germline V gene. V gave up 8 bases and J gave up 5 bases; unmatched junction bases: 5. This CDR3 has 13 residues. CDR3 loop: CASGGQANEKLFF. The CDR3 nucleotides are TGCGCCAGCGGCGGACAGGCAAATGAAAAACTGTTTTTT.

The gene calls are TRBV11-2 and TRBJ2-7; D perhaps matches TRBD1 (5 bases). The CDR3 runs to 15 residues. V was clipped by 5 bases and J by 4 bases, with 18 bases between them. Per the germline V gene, CDR1 is SGHAT and CDR2 is FQNNGV. The CDR3 DNA reads TGTGCCAGCAGCGAAGGCCCGGGCAGGGCTTACGAGCAGTACTTC. This gives the protein CASSEGPGRAYEQYF.

The chain employs TRBV5-8 and TRBJ1-1; weak D call: TRBD1 (6 bases). V lost 4 bases and J lost 10, with 14 bases in between. CDR3 length equals 12 residues. CDR1 and CDR2 from the germline V gene are SGHTS and YDEGEE. The CDR3 region is CASSQQTRGAFF. The CDR3 DNA reads TGTGCCAGCAGCCAGCAAACCAGGGGAGCTTTCTTT.

This chain connects TRBV9 to TRBJ2-3; no clear D. Trimming shortened V by 0 bases and J by 2 bases, and 10 bases separated the two germline ends. This CDR3 is 15 amino acids long. The germline gives CDR1 SGDLS, CDR2 YYNGEE. CDR3 sequence: CASSVEPGNTDTQYF. For the CDR3, the DNA is TGTGCCAGCAGCGTAGAACCGGGTAACACAGATACGCAGTATTTT.

In its sample, this clone was seen a few times. V and J are TRBV19 and TRBJ1-1; D not certain. The V end lost 4 bases, the J end lost 3 bases, and 12 bases lay between the germline ends. There are 14 residues in the CDR3. CDR1 is LNHDA, CDR2 SQIVND, per germline (reference sequence). CDR3 DNA: TGTGCCAGTAGTAGGGGAGGTTCAGACACTGAAGCTTTCTTT. This encodes CASSRGGSDTEAFF.

V is TRBV7-2 and J is TRBJ2-7; D is possibly TRBD1 (6 bases). Deletions cut 5 bases from V and 0 bases from J, with 11 bases between. This CDR3 contains 14 residues. Germline loops: CDR1 SGHTA, CDR2 FQGNSA. The CDR3: CASSIGQPSYEQYF. As DNA, the CDR3 is TGTGCCAGCAGCATAGGACAGCCCTCCTACGAGCAGTACTTC.

This rearrangement joins TRBV7-9 to TRBJ2-7; no reliable D call. CDR3 length: 11 residues. CDR1 SEHNR and CDR2 FQNEAQ come from the germline V gene (reference sequence). The V end lost 9 bases, the J end lost 3 bases, and 9 bases lay between the germline ends. CDR3 coding DNA: TGTGCCAGTGGGCCATACTACGAGCAGTACTTC. It specifies CASGPYYEQYF.

The J gene is TRBJ2-7, the V gene TRBV6-5, with 9 bases lining up with TRBD2. Germline-derived CDR1 and CDR2 are MNHEY and SVGAGI. CDR3 length: 14 amino acids. V lost 2 bases to trimming and J lost 5 bases; unmatched junction nucleotides: 4. The CDR3 DNA reads as TGTGCCAGCAGTTACGGTCTAGCGGGAAACGAGCAGTACTTC. Translated, it gives CASSYGLAGNEQYF.

The CDR3 protein is CASSLPTSGSNEQYF. The CDR3, as DNA: TGCGCCAGCAGCTTACCGACTAGCGGGAGCAACGAGCAGTACTTC. The J gene is TRBJ2-7, the V gene TRBV5-1; 12 positions match TRBD2. V lost 2 bases to trimming and J lost 5 bases; unmatched junction nucleotides: 5. This CDR3 is built from 15 residues. Germline CDR1 and CDR2: SGHRS and YFSETQ.

The chain recombines TRBV5-8 with TRBJ2-2, with 9 bases lining up with TRBD2. Germline CDR1 is SGHTS and CDR2 is YDEGEE. CDR3 size: 17 residues. Trimming cost V 4 bases and J 4 bases; bases outside gene matches: 11. CDR3 coding DNA: TGTGCCAGCAGCCTTTATCTAGCGGGAATACGCACCGGGGAGCTGTTTTTT. It specifies CASSLYLAGIRTGELFF.

The CDR3 nucleotides are TGTGCCAGCAGTTCCGCTAGCGGGAGTTATTATGAGCAGTTCTTC. Its translation: CASSSASGSYYEQFF. V is TRBV28 and J is TRBJ2-1; 10 nucleotides match TRBD2. V lost 4 bases to trimming and J lost 8 bases; unmatched junction nucleotides: 8. Looked up from germline, CDR1 is MDHEN and CDR2 is SYDVKM. The CDR3 spans 15 residues.

Note on this clone: The junction and the germline gene differ at one end; a read error may be behind it. The CDR3 bases are TGTTCCAGCAGCCCAGCCTCGGATAGGGGAGGCATGGGCTATGGCTACACCTTC. This encodes CSSSPASDRGGMGYGYTF. This rearrangement joins TRBV7-9 to TRBJ1-2; D perhaps matches TRBD1 (5 bases). CDR1 and CDR2 (germline): SEHNR, FQNEAQ (reference sequence). The CDR3 runs 18 residues.